This TCR beta chain was sequenced for a study of OX40 agonist ivuxolimab in advanced cancers. Study background: Six ivuxolimab dose levels, 0.01 to 10 mg/kg, were given intravenously every 2 weeks. People in dose escalation had one of these cancers: hepatocellular carcinoma, melanoma, renal cell or head and neck cancer.

The germline V gene encodes CDR1 SGHVS and CDR2 FQNEAQ. This CDR3 region has 18 residues. With V trimmed by 5 bases and J by 3 bases, 11 bases remained unmatched. The assay was immunoSEQ multiplex PCR, and TCRdb's table has in-frame clones only and misses some. The sample holds 65,000 to 80,000 clones, around 81% seen once. The chain employs TRBV7-8 and TRBJ2-6; 9 nucleotides align to TRBD1. Sequences were derived from CD4+ or CD8+ T cells sorted from blood, sampled in a trial of the OX40 agonist ivuxolimab. This clonotype was sampled from an adult with an advanced solid tumor such as melanoma, head and neck, liver or kidney cancer. CDR3 loop: CASSVRDRDPFGANVLTF. The CDR3 bases are TGTGCCAGCAGCGTCCGGGACAGGGACCCGTTTGGGGCCAACGTCCTGACTTTC.